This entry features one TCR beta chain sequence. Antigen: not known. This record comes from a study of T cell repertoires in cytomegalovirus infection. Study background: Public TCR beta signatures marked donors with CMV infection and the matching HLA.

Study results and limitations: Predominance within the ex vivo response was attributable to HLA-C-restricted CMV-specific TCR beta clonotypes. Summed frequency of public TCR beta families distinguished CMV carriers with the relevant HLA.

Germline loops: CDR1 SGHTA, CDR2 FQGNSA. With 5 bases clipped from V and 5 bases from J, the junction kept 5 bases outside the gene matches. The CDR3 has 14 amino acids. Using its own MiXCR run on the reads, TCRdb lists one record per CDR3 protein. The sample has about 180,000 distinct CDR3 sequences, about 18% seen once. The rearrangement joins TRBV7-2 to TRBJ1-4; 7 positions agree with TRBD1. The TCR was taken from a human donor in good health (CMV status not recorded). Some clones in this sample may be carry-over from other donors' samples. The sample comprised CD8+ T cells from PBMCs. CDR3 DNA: TGTGCCAGCAGCGTGGACAGGCTGAATGAAAAACTGTTTTTT. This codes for CASSVDRLNEKLFF.